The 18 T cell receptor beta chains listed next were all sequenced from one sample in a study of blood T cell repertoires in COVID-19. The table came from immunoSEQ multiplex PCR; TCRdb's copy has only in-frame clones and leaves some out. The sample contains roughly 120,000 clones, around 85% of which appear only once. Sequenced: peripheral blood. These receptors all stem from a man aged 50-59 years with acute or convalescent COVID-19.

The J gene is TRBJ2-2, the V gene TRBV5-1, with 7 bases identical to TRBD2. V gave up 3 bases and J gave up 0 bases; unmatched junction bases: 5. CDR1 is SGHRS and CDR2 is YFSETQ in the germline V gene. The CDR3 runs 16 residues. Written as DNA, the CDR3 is TGCGCCAGCAGCTGGGGGGGTAGTACGAACACCGGGGAGCTGTTTTTT. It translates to CASSWGGSTNTGELFF.

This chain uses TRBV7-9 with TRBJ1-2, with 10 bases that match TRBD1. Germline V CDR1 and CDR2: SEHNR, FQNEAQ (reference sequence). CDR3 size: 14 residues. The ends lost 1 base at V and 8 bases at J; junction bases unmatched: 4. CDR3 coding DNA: TGTGCCAGCAGCTTAGTTGGGGACAGGGGCGGCTACACCTTC. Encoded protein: CASSLVGDRGGYTF.

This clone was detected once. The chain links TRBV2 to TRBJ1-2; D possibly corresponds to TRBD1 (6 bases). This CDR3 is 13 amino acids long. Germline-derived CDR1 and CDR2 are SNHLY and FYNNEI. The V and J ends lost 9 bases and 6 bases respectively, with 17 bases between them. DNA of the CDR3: TGTGCCAGGACCAGGGACAATGGACATGGCTACACCTTC. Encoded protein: CARTRDNGHGYTF.

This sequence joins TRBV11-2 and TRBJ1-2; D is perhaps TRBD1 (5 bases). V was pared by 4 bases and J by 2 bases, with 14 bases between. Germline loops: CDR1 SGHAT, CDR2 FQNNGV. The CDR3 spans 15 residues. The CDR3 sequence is CASSWDFRGNYGYTF. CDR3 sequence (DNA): TGTGCCAGCAGCTGGGATTTCCGGGGGAACTATGGCTACACCTTC.

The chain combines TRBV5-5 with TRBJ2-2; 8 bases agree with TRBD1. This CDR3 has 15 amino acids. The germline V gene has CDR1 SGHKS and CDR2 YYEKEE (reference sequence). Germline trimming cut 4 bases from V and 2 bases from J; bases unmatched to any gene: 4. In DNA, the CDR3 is TGTGCCAGCAGCCAGACAGGGGTAAACACCGGGGAGCTGTTTTTT. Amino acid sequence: CASSQTGVNTGELFF.

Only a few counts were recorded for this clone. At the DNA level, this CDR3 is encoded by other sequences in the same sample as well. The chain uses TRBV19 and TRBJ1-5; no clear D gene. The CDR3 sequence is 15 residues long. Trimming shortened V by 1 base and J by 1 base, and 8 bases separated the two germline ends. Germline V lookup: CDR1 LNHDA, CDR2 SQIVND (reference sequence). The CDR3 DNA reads TGTGCCAGTAGTATAGGAGACACCAGCAATCAGCCCCAGCATTTT. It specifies CASSIGDTSNQPQHF. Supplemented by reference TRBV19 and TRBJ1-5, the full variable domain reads DGGITQSPKYLFRKEGQNVTLSCEQNLNHDAMYWYRQDPGQGLRLIYYSQIVNDFQKGDIAEGYSVSREKKESFPLTVTSAQKNPTAFYLCASSIGDTSNQPQHFGDGTRLSIL.

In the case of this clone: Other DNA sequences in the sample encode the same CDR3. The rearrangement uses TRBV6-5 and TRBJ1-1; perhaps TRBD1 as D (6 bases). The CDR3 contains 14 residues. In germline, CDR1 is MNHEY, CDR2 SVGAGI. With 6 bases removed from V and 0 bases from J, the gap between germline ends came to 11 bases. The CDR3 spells CASSPGQLNTEAFF. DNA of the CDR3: TGTGCCAGCAGCCCCGGACAGCTGAACACTGAAGCTTTCTTT.

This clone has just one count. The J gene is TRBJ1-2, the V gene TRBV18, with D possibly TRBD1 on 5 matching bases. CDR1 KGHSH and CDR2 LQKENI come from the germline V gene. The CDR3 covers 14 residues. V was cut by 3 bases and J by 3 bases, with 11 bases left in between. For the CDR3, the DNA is TGTGCCAGCTCACCGCGGGGCATCGACTATGGCTACACCTTC. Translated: CASSPRGIDYGYTF.

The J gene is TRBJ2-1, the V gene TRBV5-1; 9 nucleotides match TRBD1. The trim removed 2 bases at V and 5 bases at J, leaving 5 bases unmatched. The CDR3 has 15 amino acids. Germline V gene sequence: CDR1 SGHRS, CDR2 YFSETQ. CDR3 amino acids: CASSLDRGKHNEQFF. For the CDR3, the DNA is TGCGCCAGCAGCTTAGACAGGGGGAAGCACAATGAGCAGTTCTTC.

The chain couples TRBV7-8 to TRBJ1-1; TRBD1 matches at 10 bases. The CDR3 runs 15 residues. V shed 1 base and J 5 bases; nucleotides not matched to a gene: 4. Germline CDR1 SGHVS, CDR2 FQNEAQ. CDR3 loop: CASSLGQGQGTEAFF. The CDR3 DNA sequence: TGTGCCAGCAGCTTAGGGCAGGGACAGGGGACTGAAGCTTTCTTT.

CDR3 sequence (DNA): TGTGCCAGCAGTGTTTGGGTGACAGGGACAAACACTGAAGCTTTCTTT. Encoded protein: CASSVWVTGTNTEAFF. This sequence joins TRBV6-1 and TRBJ1-1; 7 bases line up with TRBD1. This CDR3 region has 16 residues. Trimming took 4 bases from V and 2 from J; bases not matched to a gene: 10. Germline V gene data show CDR1 as MNHNS and CDR2 as SASEGT.

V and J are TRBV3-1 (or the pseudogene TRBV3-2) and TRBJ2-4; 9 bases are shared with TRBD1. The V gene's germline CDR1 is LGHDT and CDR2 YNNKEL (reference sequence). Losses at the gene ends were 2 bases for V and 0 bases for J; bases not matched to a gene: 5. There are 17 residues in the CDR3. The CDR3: CASSQPGQGLAKNIQYF. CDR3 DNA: TGTGCCAGCAGCCAACCGGGACAGGGTCTAGCCAAAAACATTCAGTACTTC.

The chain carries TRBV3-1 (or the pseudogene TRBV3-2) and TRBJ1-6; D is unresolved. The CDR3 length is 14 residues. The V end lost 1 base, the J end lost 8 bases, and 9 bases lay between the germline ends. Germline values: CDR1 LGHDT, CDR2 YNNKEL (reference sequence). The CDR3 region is CASSQGEGYSPLHF. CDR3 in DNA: TGTGCCAGCAGCCAAGGGGAGGGTTATTCACCCCTCCACTTT.

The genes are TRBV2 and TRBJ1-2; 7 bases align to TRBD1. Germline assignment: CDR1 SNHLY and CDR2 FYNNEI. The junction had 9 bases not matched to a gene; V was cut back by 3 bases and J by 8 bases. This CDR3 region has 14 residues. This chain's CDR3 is CASSDQTGTWGYTF. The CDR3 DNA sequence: TGTGCCAGCAGTGATCAGACAGGGACGTGGGGCTACACCTTC.

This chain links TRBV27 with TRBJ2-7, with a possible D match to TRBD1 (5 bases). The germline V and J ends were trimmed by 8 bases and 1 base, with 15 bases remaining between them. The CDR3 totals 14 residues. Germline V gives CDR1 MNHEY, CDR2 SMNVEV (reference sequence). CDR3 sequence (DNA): TGTGCCAGCCATGGGGCGCGGTCGTCCTACGAGCAGTACGTC. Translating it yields CASHGARSSYEQYV.

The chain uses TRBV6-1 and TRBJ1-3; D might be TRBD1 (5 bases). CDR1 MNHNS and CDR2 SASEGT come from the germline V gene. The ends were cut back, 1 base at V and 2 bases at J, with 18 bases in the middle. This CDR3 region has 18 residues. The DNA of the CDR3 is TGTGCCAGCAGTGAAGAAGGGACTTGGGGCGATGCTGGAAACACCATATATTTT. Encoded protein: CASSEEGTWGDAGNTIYF.

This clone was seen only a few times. The CDR3 DNA reads as TGTGCCACCCAACCGGGGACTAGCGGACCCAATGAGCAGTTCTTC. Protein sequence: CATQPGTSGPNEQFF. The rearrangement uses TRBV10-3 and TRBJ2-1, with TRBD2 identical over 11 bases. Germline values: CDR1 ENHRY, CDR2 SYGVKD. CDR3 size: 15 residues. Trimming removed 10 bases from V and 6 bases from J; junction bases left unmatched: 11.

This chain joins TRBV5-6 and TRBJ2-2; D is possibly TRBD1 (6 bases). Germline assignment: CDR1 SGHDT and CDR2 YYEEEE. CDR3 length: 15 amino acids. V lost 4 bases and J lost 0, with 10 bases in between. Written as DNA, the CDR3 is TGTGCCAGCAGCGGGGGCGGGCCGAACACCGGGGAGCTGTTTTTT. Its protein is CASSGGGPNTGELFF.